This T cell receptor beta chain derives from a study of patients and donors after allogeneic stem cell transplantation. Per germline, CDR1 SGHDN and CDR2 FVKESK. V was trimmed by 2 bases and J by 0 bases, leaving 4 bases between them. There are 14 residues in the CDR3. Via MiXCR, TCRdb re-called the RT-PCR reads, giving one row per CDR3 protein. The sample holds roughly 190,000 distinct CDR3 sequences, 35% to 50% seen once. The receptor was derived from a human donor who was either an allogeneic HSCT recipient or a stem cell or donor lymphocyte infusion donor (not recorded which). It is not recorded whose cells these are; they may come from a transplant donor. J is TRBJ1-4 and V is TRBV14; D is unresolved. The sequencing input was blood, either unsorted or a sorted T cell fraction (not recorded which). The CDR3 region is CASSQQATNEKLFF. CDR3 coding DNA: TGTGCCAGCAGCCAACAAGCAACTAATGAAAAACTGTTTTTT.